The subject of this entry is one T cell receptor beta chain. No antigen is known for it. Sequencing was performed with immunoSEQ multiplex PCR; in TCRdb, only in-frame clones are kept and a portion is missing. The sample has roughly 60,000 clones, 93% seen once; the top ten hold around 40%. The sample comes from a study of siplizumab effects on memory and regulatory T cells. General study points: Siplizumab produced a significant drop in alloreactive sequences attributable to unstimulated CD4+ memory cells. Assignment of a naive or memory phenotype failed for roughly 75-95% of the proliferating CD4+ or CD8+ clones.

The CDR3 sequence is 15 residues long. V gave up 0 bases and J gave up 2 bases, with 10 bases separating them. Germline V gives CDR1 MGHRA, CDR2 YSYEKL. The chain uses TRBV4-1 and TRBJ2-5; tentatively, D is TRBD1 (7 bases). The receptor comes from a human donor in good health. The sequenced sample consisted of CD8+ T cells sorted from blood. CDR3: CASSQEPGGQETQYF. The CDR3 DNA is TGCGCCAGCAGCCAAGAGCCAGGGGGGCAAGAGACCCAGTACTTC.